Shown below are 19 T cell receptor beta chains from a single sample sequenced in a study of shared T cell receptors in the human thymus. Measured with immunoSEQ multiplex PCR; TCRdb has only the in-frame clones, and not every one. The table lists roughly 550,000 clones, 78% of them singletons. These same data were also listed under a study on human thymus T cells.

The sample taken for sequencing was thymocytes. The receptors here all came from a boy younger than two with a congenital heart defect.

The V call is TRBV27, the J call TRBJ1-2, with D possibly matching TRBD1 (5 bases). The germline gives CDR1 MNHEY, CDR2 SMNVEV (reference sequence). This CDR3 has 20 amino acids. V lost 0 bases to trimming and J lost 7 bases, with 30 bases between them. The CDR3, as DNA: TGTGCCAGCAGTTTATCGAACGTCGGTGCAGGGCTTAGAGCCCCCTCTGGCTACACCTTC. Translated: CASSLSNVGAGLRAPSGYTF.

The chain uses TRBV14 and TRBJ2-1; 7 positions match TRBD2. The CDR3 runs to 16 residues. Germline lookup yields CDR1 SGHDN and CDR2 FVKESK. J was trimmed by 3 bases and V by 0 bases; bases with no gene match: 5. CDR3 loop: CASSQDQERGYNEQFF. For the CDR3, the DNA is TGTGCCAGCAGCCAAGATCAGGAGCGGGGCTACAATGAGCAGTTCTTC.

This clone was observed a handful of times. This chain joins TRBV14 and TRBJ1-4, with TRBD1 matching 7 bases. V lost 4 bases, J lost 11 bases, and 10 bases stayed unmatched. Germline V gives CDR1 SGHDN, CDR2 FVKESK. This CDR3 has 14 residues. CDR3 sequence: CASSPTGAVGKLFF. As DNA, the CDR3 is TGTGCCAGCAGCCCTACAGGGGCTGTGGGGAAACTGTTTTTT.

This rearrangement joins TRBV25-1 to TRBJ2-7, with 12 bases lining up with TRBD1. The CDR3 is made up of 16 amino acids. Germline V gives CDR1 MGHDK, CDR2 SYGVNS. The junction had 7 bases not matched to a gene; V was cut back by 6 bases and J by 1 base. The CDR3: CASRWPGQGASYEQYF. The CDR3 DNA follows: TGTGCCAGCAGATGGCCGGGACAGGGGGCATCCTACGAGCAGTACTTC.

The chain carries TRBV4-2 and TRBJ2-1, with 8 bases that match TRBD2. Losses at the gene ends were 3 bases for V and 4 bases for J; bases not matched to a gene: 5. The CDR3 loop spans 15 amino acids. Germline CDR1 and CDR2: LGHNA and YNFKEQ. Written as DNA, the CDR3 is TGTGCCAGCAGCCACTCAGCGGGAGCATACAATGAGCAGTTCTTC. This translates into CASSHSAGAYNEQFF.

The chain uses TRBV27 and TRBJ1-2, with TRBD1 matching 9 bases. From germline, CDR1 is MNHEY and CDR2 SMNVEV (reference sequence). This CDR3 comprises 15 residues. V was pared by 6 bases and J by 3 bases, with 8 bases of the junction left unmatched. CDR3 loop: CASSPRQGEDYGYTF. CDR3 sequence (DNA): TGTGCCAGCAGCCCCAGACAGGGGGAAGACTATGGCTACACCTTC.

The chain has TRBV4-1 and TRBJ2-2, with D perhaps matching TRBD2 (5 bases). The CDR3 totals 17 residues. Trimming cost V 1 base and J 7 bases, with 19 bases left between them. Germline CDR1 MGHRA, CDR2 YSYEKL. CDR3 in DNA: TGCGCCAGCAGCCAAGCCTTAGTCCCGGGATTTAGCGGGGAGCTGTTTTTT. Amino acid sequence: CASSQALVPGFSGELFF.

This chain connects TRBV6-5 to TRBJ1-1; D remains ambiguous. CDR3 length: 11 amino acids. The V end lost 6 bases, the J end lost 11 bases, and 13 bases lay between the germline ends. Germline V gives CDR1 MNHEY, CDR2 SVGAGI. The CDR3 region is CASRRGRKAFF. For the CDR3, the DNA is TGTGCCAGCAGACGCGGCAGAAAGGCTTTCTTT.

V is TRBV11-3 and J is TRBJ2-4; TRBD1 aligns across 7 bases. The CDR3 length is 17 residues. J lost 2 bases, V lost 3 bases, and 10 bases had no gene match. Germline CDR1 and CDR2: SGHNT and YENEEA. The CDR3 DNA follows: TGTGCCAGCAGCTTCTCACTTCCAGGGGGTTCCAAAAACATTCAGTACTTC. Amino acids: CASSFSLPGGSKNIQYF.

The chain has TRBV6-1 and TRBJ1-1; D is unclear. V was trimmed by 11 bases and J by 0 bases, leaving 16 bases between them. From germline, CDR1 is MNHNS and CDR2 SASEGT. The CDR3 totals 14 residues. The CDR3 DNA reads TGTGCCTCCTGTGGCGGCCTCATGAACACTGAAGCTTTCTTT. It is translated as CASCGGLMNTEAFF.

This rearrangement joins TRBV5-4 to TRBJ1-1; TRBD1 matches 9 bases. The V segment lost 0 bases and the J segment 6 bases; nucleotides outside the gene matches: 9. The CDR3 contains 16 residues. The germline V gene has CDR1 SGHNT and CDR2 YYREEE (reference sequence). The CDR3 bases are TGTGCCAGCAGCTTGGCCTTGGGACAGGGTATCCCTGAAGCTTTCTTT. This encodes CASSLALGQGIPEAFF.

The chain carries TRBV28 and TRBJ1-2; 11 nucleotides agree with TRBD1. The CDR3 extends over 15 amino acids. Losses at the gene ends were 6 bases for V and 8 bases for J; bases not matched to a gene: 11. Germline V gives CDR1 MDHEN, CDR2 SYDVKM. CDR3 residues: CASSPPGQGARGYTF. DNA of the CDR3: TGTGCCAGCAGCCCACCCGGACAGGGGGCGCGGGGCTACACCTTC.

The chain employs TRBV7-8 and TRBJ1-2; possible D gene TRBD1, 5 bases. V gave up 2 bases and J gave up 3 bases, with 13 bases separating them. Germline CDR1 reads SGHVS; CDR2 reads FQNEAQ. CDR3 length: 15 residues. The CDR3 loop is CASSLRQGVDYGYTF. CDR3 DNA: TGTGCCAGCAGCTTAAGGCAGGGCGTTGACTATGGCTACACCTTC.

The CDR3 sequence is CASSPSGQASYGYTF. CDR3 DNA sequence: TGTGCCAGCAGCCCATCGGGACAGGCCTCCTATGGCTACACCTTC. V is TRBV5-5 and J is TRBJ1-2; 8 nucleotides match TRBD1. Germline-derived CDR1 and CDR2 are SGHKS and YYEKEE (reference sequence). There are 15 residues in the CDR3. The J segment lost 4 bases and the V segment lost 4 bases, leaving 9 bases of the junction unmatched.

The chain is built from TRBV21-1 and TRBJ2-1; the table's TRBD2 call for D was not verified on the DNA. TRBV21-1 constitutes a pseudogene. This CDR3 contains 13 residues. The CDR3 coding sequence is TGTGCCAGCACCCTCGGCGGGAGGAATGAGCAGTTCTTC. It codes for CASTLGGRNEQFF.

The chain combines TRBV7-6 with TRBJ2-1, with 12 nucleotides matching TRBD2. Germline V gives CDR1 SGHVS, CDR2 FNYEAQ. J lost 3 bases, V lost 5 bases, and 11 bases had no gene match. This CDR3 spans 18 amino acids. The DNA of the CDR3 is TGTGCCAGCAGCCCGACTAGCGGGAGATGGGATTTCTACAATGAGCAGTTCTTC. Protein sequence: CASSPTSGRWDFYNEQFF.

The V call is TRBV15, the J call TRBJ2-6; TRBD1 might be the D (6 bases). The germline V and J ends were trimmed by 5 bases and 0 bases, with 20 bases remaining between them. The CDR3 sequence is 19 residues long. Germline V CDR1 and CDR2: LNHNV, YYDKDF (reference sequence). CDR3 in amino acids: CATSPDRMQRHSGANVLTF. The CDR3 nucleotides read TGTGCCACCAGCCCTGACAGGATGCAACGCCACTCTGGGGCCAACGTCCTGACTTTC.

In its sample, this clone was seen once. CDR3 amino acids: CSVEPRQGTANYGYTF. The DNA for the CDR3 is TGCAGCGTTGAACCCCGACAGGGAACTGCTAACTATGGCTACACCTTC. V usage is TRBV29-1 and J usage is TRBJ1-2; TRBD1 matches at 7 bases. CDR3 length: 16 amino acids. Germline V lookup: CDR1 SQVTM, CDR2 ANQGSEA. Trimming took 2 bases from V and 0 from J; bases not matched to a gene: 9.

The V call is TRBV5-1, the J call TRBJ2-5, with 8 bases lining up with TRBD1. The trim removed 4 bases at V and 2 bases at J, leaving 10 bases unmatched. Germline loops: CDR1 SGHRS, CDR2 YFSETQ. The CDR3 sequence is 16 residues long. The CDR3 loop reads CASSLSRQGIQETQYF. The CDR3, as DNA: TGCGCCAGCAGCCTATCGAGACAGGGGATACAAGAGACCCAGTACTTC.